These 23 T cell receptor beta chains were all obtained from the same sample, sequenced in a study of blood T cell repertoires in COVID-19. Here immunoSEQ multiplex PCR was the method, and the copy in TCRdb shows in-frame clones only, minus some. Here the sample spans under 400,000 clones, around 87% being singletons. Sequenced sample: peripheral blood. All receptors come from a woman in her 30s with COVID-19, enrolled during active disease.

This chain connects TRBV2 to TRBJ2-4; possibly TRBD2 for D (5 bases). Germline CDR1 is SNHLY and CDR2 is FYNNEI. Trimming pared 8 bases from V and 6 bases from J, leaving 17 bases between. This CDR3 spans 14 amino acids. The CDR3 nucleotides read TGTGCCAGCTTAGGGCCCCCGGGGTTAAACATTCAGTACTTC. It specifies CASLGPPGLNIQYF.

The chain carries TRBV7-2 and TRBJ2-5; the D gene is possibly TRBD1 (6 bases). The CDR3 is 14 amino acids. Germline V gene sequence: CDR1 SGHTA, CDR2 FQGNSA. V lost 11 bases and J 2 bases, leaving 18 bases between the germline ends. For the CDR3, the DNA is TGTGCCTCCGCATTGGGGGCCGCACAAGAGACCCAGTACTTC. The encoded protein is CASALGAAQETQYF.

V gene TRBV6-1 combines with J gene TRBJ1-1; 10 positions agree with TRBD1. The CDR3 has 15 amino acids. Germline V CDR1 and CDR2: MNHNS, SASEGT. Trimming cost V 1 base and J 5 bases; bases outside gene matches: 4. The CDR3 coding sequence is TGTGCCAGCAGTGAAGTTTTGGACAGGGGGACTGAAGCTTTCTTT. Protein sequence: CASSEVLDRGTEAFF.

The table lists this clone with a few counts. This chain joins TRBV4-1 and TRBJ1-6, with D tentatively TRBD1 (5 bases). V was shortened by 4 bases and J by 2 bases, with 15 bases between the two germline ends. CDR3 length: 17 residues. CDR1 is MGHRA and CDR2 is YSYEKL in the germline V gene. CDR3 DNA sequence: TGCGCCAGCAGCCCTAACATTCCAGGGCCCTATAATTCACCCCTCCACTTT. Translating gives CASSPNIPGPYNSPLHF.

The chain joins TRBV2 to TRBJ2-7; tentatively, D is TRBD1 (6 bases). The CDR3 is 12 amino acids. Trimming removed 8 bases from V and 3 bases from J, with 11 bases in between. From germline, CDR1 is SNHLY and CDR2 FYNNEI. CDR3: CASVGHHYEQYF. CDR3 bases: TGTGCCAGCGTGGGACATCACTACGAGCAGTACTTC.

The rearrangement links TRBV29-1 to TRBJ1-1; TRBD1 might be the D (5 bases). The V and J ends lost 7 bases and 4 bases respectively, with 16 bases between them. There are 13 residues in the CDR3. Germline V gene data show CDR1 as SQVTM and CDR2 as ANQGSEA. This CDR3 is CSAAQGLGTEAFF. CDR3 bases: TGCAGCGCCGCCCAGGGTTTGGGCACTGAAGCTTTCTTT. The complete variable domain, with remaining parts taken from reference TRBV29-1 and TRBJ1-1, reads SAVISQKPSRDICQRGTSLTIQCQVDSQVTMMFWYRQQPGQSLTLIATANQGSEATYESGFVIDKFPISRPNLTFSTLTVSNMSPEDSSIYLCSAAQGLGTEAFFGQGTRLTVV.

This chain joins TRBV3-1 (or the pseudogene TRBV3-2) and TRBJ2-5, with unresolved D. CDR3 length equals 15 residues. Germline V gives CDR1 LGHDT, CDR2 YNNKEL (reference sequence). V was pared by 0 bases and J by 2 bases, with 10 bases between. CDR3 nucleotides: TGTGCCAGCAGCCAAGACAGAGACATTCAAGAGACCCAGTACTTC. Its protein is CASSQDRDIQETQYF.

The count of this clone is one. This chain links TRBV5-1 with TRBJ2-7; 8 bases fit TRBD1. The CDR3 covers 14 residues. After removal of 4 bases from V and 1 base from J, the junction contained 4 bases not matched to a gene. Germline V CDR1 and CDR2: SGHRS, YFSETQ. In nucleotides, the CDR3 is TGCGCCAGCAGCCCGTGGACAGGGTCCTACGAGCAGTACTTC. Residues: CASSPWTGSYEQYF.

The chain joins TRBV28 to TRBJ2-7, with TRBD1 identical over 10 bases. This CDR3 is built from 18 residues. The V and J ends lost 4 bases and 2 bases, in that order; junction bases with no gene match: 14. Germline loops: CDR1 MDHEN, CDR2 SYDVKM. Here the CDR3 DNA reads TGTGCCAGCAGTTCCTCCATCCGGTCCGGGACAGGGGCCTACGAGCAGTACTTC. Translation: CASSSSIRSGTGAYEQYF.

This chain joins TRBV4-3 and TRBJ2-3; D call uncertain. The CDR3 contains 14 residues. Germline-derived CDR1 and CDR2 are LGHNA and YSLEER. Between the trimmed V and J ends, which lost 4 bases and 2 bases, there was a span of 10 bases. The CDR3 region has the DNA TGCGCCAGCAGCCGTGGGTGGGCCACAGATACGCAGTATTTT. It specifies CASSRGWATDTQYF.

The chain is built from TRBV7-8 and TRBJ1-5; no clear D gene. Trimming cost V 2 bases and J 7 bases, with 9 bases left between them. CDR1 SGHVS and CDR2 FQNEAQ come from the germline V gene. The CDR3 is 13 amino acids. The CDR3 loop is CASSLMRGQPQHF. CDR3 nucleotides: TGTGCCAGCAGCTTAATGCGGGGACAGCCCCAGCATTTT.

CDR3 residues: CASTRTSGGTYEQYF. In nucleotides, the CDR3 is TGCGCCAGCACCCGCACTAGCGGGGGAACCTACGAGCAGTACTTC. V gene TRBV10-2 combines with J gene TRBJ2-7, with 11 positions matching TRBD2. Trimming took 7 bases from V and 2 from J; bases not matched to a gene: 7. The CDR3 runs 15 residues. Germline V gene lookup returns CDR1 WSHSY and CDR2 SAAADI.

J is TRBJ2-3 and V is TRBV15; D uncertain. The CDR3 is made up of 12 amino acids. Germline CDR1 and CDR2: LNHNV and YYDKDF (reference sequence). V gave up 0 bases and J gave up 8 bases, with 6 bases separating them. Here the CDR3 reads CATSRDIGTQYF. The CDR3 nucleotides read TGTGCCACCAGCAGAGATATCGGTACGCAGTATTTT.

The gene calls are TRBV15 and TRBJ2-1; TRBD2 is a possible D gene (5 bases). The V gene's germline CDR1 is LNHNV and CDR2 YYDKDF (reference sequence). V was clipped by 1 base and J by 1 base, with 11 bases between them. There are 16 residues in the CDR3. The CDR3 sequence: CATSRGRSGSYNEQFF. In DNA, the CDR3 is TGTGCCACCAGCAGAGGGAGGAGCGGTTCCTACAATGAGCAGTTCTTC.

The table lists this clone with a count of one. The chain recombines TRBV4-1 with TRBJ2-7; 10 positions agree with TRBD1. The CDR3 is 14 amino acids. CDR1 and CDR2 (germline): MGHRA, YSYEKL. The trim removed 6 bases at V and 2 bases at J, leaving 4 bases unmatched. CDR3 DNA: TGCGCCAGCAGTCGGGACAGGGGTACCTACGAGCAGTACTTC. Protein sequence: CASSRDRGTYEQYF.

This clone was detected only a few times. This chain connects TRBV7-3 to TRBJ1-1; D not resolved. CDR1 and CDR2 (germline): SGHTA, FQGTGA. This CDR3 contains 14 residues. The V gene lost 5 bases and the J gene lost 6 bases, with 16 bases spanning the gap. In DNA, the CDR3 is TGTGCCAGCAGCGGGAACCGGGAAGCCTCTGAAGCTTTCTTT. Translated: CASSGNREASEAFF.

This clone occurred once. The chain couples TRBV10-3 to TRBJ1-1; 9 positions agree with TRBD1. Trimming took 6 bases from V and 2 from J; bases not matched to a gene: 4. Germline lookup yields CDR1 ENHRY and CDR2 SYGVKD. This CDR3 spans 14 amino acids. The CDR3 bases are TGTGCCATCAGAACGACAGGGGGAAACACTGAAGCTTTCTTT. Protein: CAIRTTGGNTEAFF.

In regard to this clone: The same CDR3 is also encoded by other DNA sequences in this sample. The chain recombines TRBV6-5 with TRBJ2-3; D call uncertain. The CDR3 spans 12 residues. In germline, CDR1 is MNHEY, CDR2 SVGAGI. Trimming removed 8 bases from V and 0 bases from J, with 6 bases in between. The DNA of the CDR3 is TGTGCCAGCTCGCGGAGCACAGATACGCAGTATTTT. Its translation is CASSRSTDTQYF.

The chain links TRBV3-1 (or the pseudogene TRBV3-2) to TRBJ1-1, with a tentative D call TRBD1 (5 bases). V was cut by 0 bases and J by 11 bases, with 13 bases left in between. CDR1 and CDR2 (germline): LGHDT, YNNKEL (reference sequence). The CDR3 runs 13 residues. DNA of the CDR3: TGTGCCAGCAGCCAAGAGGGAGCCGGGGGGGCTTTCTTT. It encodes CASSQEGAGGAFF.

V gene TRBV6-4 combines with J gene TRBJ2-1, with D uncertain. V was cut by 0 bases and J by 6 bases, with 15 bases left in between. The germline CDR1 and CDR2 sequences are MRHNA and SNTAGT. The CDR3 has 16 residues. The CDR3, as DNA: TGTGCCAGCAGTGACTCGTCCGCCTCCGAGGTCAATGAGCAGTTCTTC. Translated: CASSDSSASEVNEQFF.

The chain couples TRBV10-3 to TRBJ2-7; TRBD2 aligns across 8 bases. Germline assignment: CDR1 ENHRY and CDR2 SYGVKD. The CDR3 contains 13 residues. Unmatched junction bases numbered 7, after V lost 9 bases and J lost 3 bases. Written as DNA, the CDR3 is TGTGCCATTTCCCCGGGGGGGGACTACGAGCAGTACTTC. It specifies CAISPGGDYEQYF.

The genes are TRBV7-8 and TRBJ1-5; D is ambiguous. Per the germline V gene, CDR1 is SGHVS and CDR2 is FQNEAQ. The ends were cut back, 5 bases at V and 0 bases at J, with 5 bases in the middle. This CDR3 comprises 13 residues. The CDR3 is CASSPHSNQPQHF. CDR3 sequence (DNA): TGTGCCAGCAGCCCCCATAGCAATCAGCCCCAGCATTTT.

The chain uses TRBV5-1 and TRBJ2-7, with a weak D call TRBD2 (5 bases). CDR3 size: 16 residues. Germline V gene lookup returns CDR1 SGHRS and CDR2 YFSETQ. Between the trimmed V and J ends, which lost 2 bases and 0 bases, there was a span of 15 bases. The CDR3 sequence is CASSFREGGLSYEQYF. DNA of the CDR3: TGCGCCAGCAGCTTTCGTGAGGGCGGCCTCTCCTACGAGCAGTACTTC.